This T cell receptor (beta chain) was found in a study of neurological immune-mediated disorders. Overall study results and limits: The greatest degree of TCR clonal expansion was observed in HTLV-1-associated myelopathy, with the lowest in multiple sclerosis, below that of healthy controls. None of the CDR3 amino acid sequences of expanded clones were shared across subjects, and this suggested private repertoires in all groups.

The cDNA was synthesized by means of template-switch 5'RACE, which was carried out with 10-nucleotide random UMIs. Via MiXCR, TCRdb re-called the 5' RACE reads, giving one row per CDR3 protein. The table has under 85,000 distinct CDR3 sequences, about a tenth seen once; the top ten hold about 1.8%. Germline loops: CDR1 SGHKS, CDR2 YYEKEE (reference sequence). This CDR3 is 13 amino acids long. V dropped 2 bases and J dropped 8 bases, with 13 bases sitting between them. This clonotype was counted many times. Its matching antigen is unknown. Preparation of the unsorted libraries drew on 2 million PBMCs stored at -80 C.

The chain combines TRBV5-5 with TRBJ1-2; D gene ambiguous. The TCR originated in a middle-aged man in good health. Source material: PBMCs. This CDR3 is CASSLHPIEGYTF. In nucleotides, the CDR3 is TGTGCCAGCAGCTTACACCCGATTGAGGGCTACACCTTC.